The source of this TCR beta chain is a study of post-analysis software for immune sequencing data. cDNA libraries of TCR beta carried unique molecular identifiers. TCRdb re-analysed the PCR reads in MiXCR, keeping a single row per CDR3 protein. The sample consists of approximately 730,000 distinct CDR3 sequences, approximately 44% of them appearing once. CDR3 length: 14 amino acids. Germline-derived CDR1 and CDR2 are MNHEY and SVGEGT. Study results and limitations: Controls had lower frequencies than patients of five TRBV segments, which included TRBV5-6, TRBV5-1 and TRBV20-1.

Points on this clonotype: Its antigen remains unknown.

The receptor comes from a girl aged 10 to 17 with multiple sclerosis. V is TRBV6-2 or TRBV6-3 and J is TRBJ2-4; possible D gene TRBD2, 6 bases. The DNA end is more similar to TRBJ2-7, so the J call may be wrong. Sequenced: blood. CDR3 loop: CASISGGPAYEQYF. CDR3 nucleotides: TGTGCCAGCATCTCCGGGGGTCCAGCCTACGAGCAGTACTTC.